The clone carrying this T cell receptor (beta chain) was seen more than once but under ten times. What it binds is not known. Patients were excluded because of uncontrolled infection, other autoimmune disease, pregnancy or lactation. Each 10 ml fresh peripheral blood draw supplied the PBMCs. What was amplified from RNA transcripts were TCR beta CDR3 regions. A first-round RT-PCR of the TCR CDR3 used the HTBI primer set. TCRdb used MiXCR to reprocess the multiplex PCR reads, holding one entry per CDR3 protein. This table has over 250,000 distinct CDR3 sequences, around 20% appearing once. These data originate in a study of T cells in Graves' hyperthyroidism and ophthalmopathy. Study-level points and caveats: Ophthalmopathy got predicted by the model a median approximately 6.4 months before its onset. Blood also carried most thyroid clonotypes expanded above 0.001.

Germline CDR1 MNHNS, CDR2 SASEGT. CDR3 length: 13 amino acids. V was cut by 5 bases and J by 3 bases, with 7 bases left in between. This TCR derives from a man aged 25-45 years with Graves' ophthalmopathy. Sequencing used blood. The chain recombines TRBV6-1 with TRBJ2-2; D not certain. CDR3 in amino acids: CASSMTDTGELFF. In DNA, the CDR3 is TGTGCCAGCAGTATGACGGACACCGGGGAGCTGTTTTTT.